These 21 T cell receptor beta chains share one sample of origin, sequenced in a study of PD-1 blockade in classical Hodgkin lymphoma. Sequenced by immunoSEQ multiplex PCR; TCRdb stores in-frame clones only, minus some. The table lists roughly 50,000 clones, approximately 89% of them singletons. Time point here: cycle 4 day 1 (C4D1), after about 6 weeks of nivolumab. In every patient, relapse followed autologous stem cell transplantation, while exposure to brentuximab vedotin differed. Sequenced material: peripheral blood mononuclear cells (PBMCs), taken before the fourth cycle of nivolumab. The source is a human donor with classical Hodgkin lymphoma.

The chain couples TRBV5-6 to TRBJ2-7; 9 nucleotides match TRBD1. Germline V gene data show CDR1 as SGHDT and CDR2 as YYEEEE. V dropped 4 bases and J dropped 7; count of bases not matched to a gene: 6. CDR3 length: 13 amino acids. The CDR3 DNA reads TGTGCCAGCAGCCCGGGACAGGGCCCTGAGCAGTACTTC. Residues: CASSPGQGPEQYF.

This clone is a singleton in its sample. This chain uses TRBV6-6 with TRBJ2-7; 9 nucleotides match TRBD1. In germline, CDR1 is MNHNY, CDR2 SVGAGI (reference sequence). There are 15 residues in the CDR3. V was clipped by 5 bases and J by 6 bases; unmatched bases: 11. The DNA of the CDR3 is TGTGCCAGCAGTCATACAGGGGGCGCGTCATCCGAGCAGTACTTC. Its protein is CASSHTGGASSEQYF.

The genes are TRBV5-4 and TRBJ2-1; D is uncertain. Trimming removed 0 bases from V and 5 bases from J, with 3 bases in between. Germline V gene sequence: CDR1 SGHNT, CDR2 YYREEE (reference sequence). The CDR3 is 12 residues long. For the CDR3, the DNA is TGTGCCAGCAGCTTGGGTGACAATGAGCAGTTCTTC. Protein sequence: CASSLGDNEQFF.

This chain's CDR3 is CASSQDGRWSTVVHEQYF. As DNA, the CDR3 is TGCGCCAGCAGCCAAGATGGTAGGTGGTCGACAGTCGTGCACGAGCAGTACTTC. The gene calls are TRBV4-1 and TRBJ2-7, with a possible D match to TRBD1 (5 bases). CDR1 is MGHRA and CDR2 is YSYEKL in the germline V gene. V was shortened by 0 bases and J by 5 bases, with 23 bases between the two germline ends. This CDR3 spans 18 amino acids.

This clone was seen only a few times. This CDR3 reads CASSIVRDSGYGYTF. DNA of the CDR3: TGTGCCAGTAGTATAGTTCGGGACAGCGGCTATGGCTACACCTTC. The V gene is TRBV19, the J gene TRBJ1-2; TRBD1 matches at 7 bases. Germline loops: CDR1 LNHDA, CDR2 SQIVND (reference sequence). The CDR3 is 15 residues long. Unmatched junction bases numbered 6, after V lost 1 base and J lost 4 bases.

The chain is built from TRBV21-1 and TRBJ2-1; the table assigns TRBD2, which was not confirmed against the DNA. TRBV21-1 is a pseudogene. The CDR3 is 16 amino acids. For the CDR3, the DNA is TGTGCCAGCAGCAAAGAGGATAGCGGCAAATACAATGAGCAGTTCTTC. Translated: CASSKEDSGKYNEQFF.

The count of this clone is one. The rearrangement joins TRBV6-5 to TRBJ2-1, with 7 bases that match TRBD1. The CDR3 covers 14 residues. V lost 7 bases to trimming and J lost 8 bases; unmatched junction nucleotides: 11. Germline CDR1 reads MNHEY; CDR2 reads SVGAGI. The DNA for the CDR3 is TGTGCCAGCACCCCCCGGGACAGTAGGCATGAGCAGTTCTTC. This codes for CASTPRDSRHEQFF.

The V gene is TRBV28, the J gene TRBJ1-5, with 7 bases lining up with TRBD1. The V gene's germline CDR1 is MDHEN and CDR2 SYDVKM. This CDR3 is 16 amino acids long. The J segment lost 0 bases and the V segment lost 1 base, leaving 3 bases of the junction unmatched. The CDR3 is CASSLYGTASNQPQHF. CDR3 sequence (DNA): TGTGCCAGCAGTTTATACGGGACAGCTAGCAATCAGCCCCAGCATTTT. Based on the CDR3 plus reference TRBV28 and TRBJ1-5, the full variable domain is DVKVTQSSRYLVKRTGEKVFLECVQDMDHENMFWYRQDPGLGLRLIYFSYDVKMKEKGDIPEGYSVSREKKERFSLILESASTNQTSMYLCASSLYGTASNQPQHFGDGTRLSIL.

The chain is built from TRBV6-4 and TRBJ1-1; possibly TRBD1 for D (6 bases). Germline values: CDR1 MRHNA, CDR2 SNTAGT. The CDR3 is made up of 13 amino acids. Trimming pared 5 bases from V and 3 bases from J, leaving 10 bases between. CDR3 nucleotide sequence: TGTGCCAGCAGTAGACAGGAGGACACTGAAGCTTTCTTT. This gives the protein CASSRQEDTEAFF.

This rearrangement joins TRBV7-3 to TRBJ2-3; D unresolved. CDR1 is SGHTA, CDR2 FQGTGA, per germline. This CDR3 region has 15 residues. Trimming stripped 5 bases from V and 4 bases from J, with 16 bases between. CDR3 amino acids: CASSPGPGGADTQYF. DNA for the CDR3: TGTGCCAGCAGCCCAGGACCCGGCGGCGCAGATACGCAGTATTTT.

The genes are TRBV10-3 and TRBJ1-1; D uncertain. Germline V gene lookup returns CDR1 ENHRY and CDR2 SYGVKD. This CDR3 region has 13 residues. V gave up 6 bases and J gave up 1 base, with 9 bases separating them. CDR3 bases: TGTGCCATCAGCGCGTCATGGAACACTGAAGCTTTCTTT. This gives the protein CAISASWNTEAFF.

This chain's CDR3 is CASRLQGLADTQYF. The CDR3 bases are TGTGCCAGCAGACTACAGGGTTTGGCAGATACGCAGTATTTT. J is TRBJ2-3 and V is TRBV13, with a weak D call TRBD1 (6 bases). V lost 6 bases to trimming and J lost 4 bases, with 14 bases between them. The germline V gene encodes CDR1 PRHDT and CDR2 FYEKMQ (reference sequence). This CDR3 region has 14 residues.

The V gene is TRBV6-1, the J gene TRBJ1-2, with D unclear. The CDR3 spans 14 residues. CDR1 MNHNS and CDR2 SASEGT come from the germline V gene. With 1 base removed from V and 3 bases from J, the gap between germline ends came to 9 bases. This CDR3 reads CASSEGYRYYGYTF. The DNA for the CDR3 is TGTGCCAGCAGTGAAGGTTACCGCTACTATGGCTACACCTTC.

This clone occurred once. V is TRBV5-1 and J is TRBJ1-2; D possibly corresponds to TRBD1 (5 bases). The CDR3 is 18 residues long. CDR1 and CDR2 (germline): SGHRS, YFSETQ. V lost 1 base, J lost 1 base, and 20 bases lay in between. The CDR3 coding sequence is TGCGCCAGCAGCTTGTGGGGCACGGGTACGACTTTTAACTATGGCTACACCTTC. Its translation is CASSLWGTGTTFNYGYTF.

The V gene is TRBV5-4, the J gene TRBJ2-7; TRBD2 agrees at 13 bases. The CDR3 is 17 amino acids. Germline V gene sequence: CDR1 SGHNT, CDR2 YYREEE (reference sequence). V trimming: 3 bases; J trimming: 2 bases; junction bases outside the gene matches: 8. CDR3 bases: TGTGCCAGCAGCTCCCGGATGACTAGCGGGGGGACCTACGAGCAGTACTTC. Translating gives CASSSRMTSGGTYEQYF.

The genes are TRBV19 and TRBJ2-3, with 9 bases that match TRBD2. Germline CDR1 is LNHDA and CDR2 is SQIVND (reference sequence). V was clipped by 5 bases and J by 3 bases; unmatched bases: 9. The CDR3 has 16 amino acids. The CDR3 spells CASSPQGLAPTDTQYF. The CDR3 DNA is TGTGCCAGTAGTCCACAGGGACTAGCTCCAACAGATACGCAGTATTTT. The full variable domain, rest sourced from reference TRBV19 and TRBJ2-3, is DGGITQSPKYLFRKEGQNVTLSCEQNLNHDAMYWYRQDPGQGLRLIYYSQIVNDFQKGDIAEGYSVSREKKESFPLTVTSAQKNPTAFYLCASSPQGLAPTDTQYFGPGTRLTVL.

V and J are TRBV7-3 and TRBJ2-5; 8 nucleotides line up with TRBD2. After removal of 4 bases from V and 3 bases from J, the junction contained 10 bases not matched to a gene. CDR3 size: 16 residues. In germline, CDR1 is SGHTA, CDR2 FQGTGA. The CDR3 DNA reads TGTGCCAGCAGCTGCCTGACTTGTAGCGGGGAAGAGACCCAGTACTTC. Its protein is CASSCLTCSGEETQYF.

The chain joins TRBV7-8 to TRBJ1-5; TRBD1 is a possible D gene (5 bases). V was trimmed by 6 bases and J by 7 bases, leaving 19 bases between them. CDR1 is SGHVS and CDR2 is FQNEAQ in the germline V gene. There are 15 residues in the CDR3. The CDR3 bases are TGTGCCAGCAGACCGGTGGGGGGGATCGGCCAGCCCCAGCATTTT. Encoded protein: CASRPVGGIGQPQHF.

The J gene is TRBJ1-1, the V gene TRBV4-1; TRBD1 matches 7 bases. Trimming removed 2 bases from V and 4 bases from J; junction bases left unmatched: 13. From germline, CDR1 is MGHRA and CDR2 YSYEKL. The CDR3 sequence is 17 residues long. The DNA of the CDR3 is TGCGCCAGCAGCCAATCCCGAACAGGGGCAAGAACCACTGAAGCTTTCTTT. Amino acids: CASSQSRTGARTTEAFF.

The rearrangement joins TRBV5-1 to TRBJ2-1; D is perhaps TRBD1 (7 bases). V shed 7 bases and J shed 10 bases, with 12 bases lying between them. The CDR3 loop spans 11 amino acids. The germline gives CDR1 SGHRS, CDR2 YFSETQ. CDR3 protein: CASGQGGEQFF. CDR3 DNA sequence: TGCGCCAGCGGCCAGGGGGGCGAGCAGTTCTTC.

The chain joins TRBV28 to TRBJ2-2; TRBD1 might be the D (6 bases). The CDR3 runs to 16 residues. Trimming stripped 2 bases from V and 2 bases from J, with 12 bases between. CDR1 MDHEN and CDR2 SYDVKM come from the germline V gene. CDR3 DNA sequence: TGTGCCAGCAGTTTACCAGGGGCCGTTAACACCGGGGAGCTGTTTTTT. Protein: CASSLPGAVNTGELFF.